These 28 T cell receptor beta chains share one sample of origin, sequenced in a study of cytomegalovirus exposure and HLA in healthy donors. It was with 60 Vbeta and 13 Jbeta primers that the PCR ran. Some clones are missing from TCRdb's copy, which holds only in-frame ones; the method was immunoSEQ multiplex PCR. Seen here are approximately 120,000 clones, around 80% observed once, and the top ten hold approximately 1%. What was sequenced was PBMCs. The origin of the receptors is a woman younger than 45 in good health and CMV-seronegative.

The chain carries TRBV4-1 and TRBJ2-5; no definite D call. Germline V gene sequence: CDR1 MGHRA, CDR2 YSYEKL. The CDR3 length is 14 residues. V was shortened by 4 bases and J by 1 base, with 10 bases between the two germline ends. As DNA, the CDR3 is TGCGCCAGCAGCCGATCTACCTTCCAAGAGACCCAGTACTTC. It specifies CASSRSTFQETQYF.

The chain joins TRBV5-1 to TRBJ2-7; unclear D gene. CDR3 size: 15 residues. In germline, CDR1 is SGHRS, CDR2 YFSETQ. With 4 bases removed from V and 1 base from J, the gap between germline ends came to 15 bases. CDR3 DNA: TGCGCCAGCAGCGCGGCCCCCGGGTTTTCCTACGAGCAGTACTTC. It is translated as CASSAAPGFSYEQYF.

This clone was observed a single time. In DNA, the CDR3 is TGTGCCAGCAGTGAAGGGACAGGGGACAATGAGCAGTTCTTC. It yields the protein CASSEGTGDNEQFF. The rearrangement links TRBV2 to TRBJ2-1, with 9 bases matching TRBD1. The CDR3 has 14 residues. CDR1 is SNHLY and CDR2 is FYNNEI in the germline V gene. V shed 1 base, J shed 5 bases, and the junction held 0 bases outside the gene matches.

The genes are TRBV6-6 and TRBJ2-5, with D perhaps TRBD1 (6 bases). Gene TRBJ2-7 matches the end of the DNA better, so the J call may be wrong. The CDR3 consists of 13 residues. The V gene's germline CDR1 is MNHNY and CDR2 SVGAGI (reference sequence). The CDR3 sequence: CASSWDKTYEQYF. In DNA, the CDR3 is TGTGCCAGCAGTTGGGACAAGACCTACGAGCAGTACTTC.

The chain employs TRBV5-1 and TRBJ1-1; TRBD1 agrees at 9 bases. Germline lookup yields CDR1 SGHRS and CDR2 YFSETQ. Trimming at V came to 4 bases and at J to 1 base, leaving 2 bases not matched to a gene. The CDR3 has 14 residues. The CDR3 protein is CASSPGQGNTEAFF. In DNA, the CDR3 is TGCGCCAGCAGCCCGGGACAGGGGAACACTGAAGCTTTCTTT.

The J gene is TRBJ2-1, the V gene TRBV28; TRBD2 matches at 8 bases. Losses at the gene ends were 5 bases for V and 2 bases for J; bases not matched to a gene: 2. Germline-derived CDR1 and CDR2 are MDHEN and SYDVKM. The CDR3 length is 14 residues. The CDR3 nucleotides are TGTGCCAGCAGTACTAGCGGAACCTACAATGAGCAGTTCTTC. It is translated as CASSTSGTYNEQFF.

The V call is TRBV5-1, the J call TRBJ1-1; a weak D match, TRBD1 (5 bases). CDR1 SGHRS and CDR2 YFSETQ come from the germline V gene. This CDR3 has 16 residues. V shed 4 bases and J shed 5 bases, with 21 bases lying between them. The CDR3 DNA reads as TGCGCCAGCAGCACCCCGGGGGACGGGTTGAGGACTGAAGCTTTCTTT. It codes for CASSTPGDGLRTEAFF.

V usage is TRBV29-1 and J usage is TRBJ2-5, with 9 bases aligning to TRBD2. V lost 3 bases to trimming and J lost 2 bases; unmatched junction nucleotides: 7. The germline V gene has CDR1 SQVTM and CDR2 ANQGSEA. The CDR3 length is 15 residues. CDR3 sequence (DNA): TGCAGCGTTGATGGGACTAGCAACCTTCAAGAGACCCAGTACTTC. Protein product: CSVDGTSNLQETQYF.

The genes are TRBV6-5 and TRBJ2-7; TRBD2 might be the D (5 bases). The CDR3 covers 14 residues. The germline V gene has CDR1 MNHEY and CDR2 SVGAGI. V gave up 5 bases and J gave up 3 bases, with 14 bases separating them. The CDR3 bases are TGTGCCAGCAGTATAGAAACGGGGAACTACGAGCAGTACTTC. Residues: CASSIETGNYEQYF.

CDR3 loop: CASSLTGSNEQYF. In DNA form, the CDR3 reads TGTGCCAGCAGCTTAACAGGGAGCAACGAGCAGTACTTC. The chain links TRBV11-2 to TRBJ2-7; maybe TRBD1 (6 bases). The V and J ends lost 2 bases and 5 bases respectively, with 10 bases between them. Germline V CDR1 and CDR2: SGHAT, FQNNGV. CDR3 size: 13 residues. Together with reference TRBV11-2 and TRBJ2-7, the CDR3 gives the full variable domain: EAGVAQSPRYKIIEKRQSVAFWCNPISGHATLYWYQQILGQGPKLLIQFQNNGVVDDSQLPKDRFSAERLKGVDSTLKIQPAKLEDSAVYLCASSLTGSNEQYFGPGTRLTVT.

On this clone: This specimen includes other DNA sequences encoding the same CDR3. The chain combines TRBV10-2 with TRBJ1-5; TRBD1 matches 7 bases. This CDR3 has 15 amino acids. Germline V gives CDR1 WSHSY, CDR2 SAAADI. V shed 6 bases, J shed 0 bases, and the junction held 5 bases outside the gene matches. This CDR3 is CASSPGTDSNQPQHF. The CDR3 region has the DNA TGCGCCAGCAGCCCCGGGACAGATAGCAATCAGCCCCAGCATTTT.

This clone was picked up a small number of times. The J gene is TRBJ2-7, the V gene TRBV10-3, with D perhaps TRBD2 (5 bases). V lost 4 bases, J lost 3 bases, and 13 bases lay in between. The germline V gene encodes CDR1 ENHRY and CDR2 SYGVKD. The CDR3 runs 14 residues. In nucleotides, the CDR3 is TGTGCCATCAGTGTTACTAGTGACGTCTACGAGCAGTACTTC. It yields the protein CAISVTSDVYEQYF.

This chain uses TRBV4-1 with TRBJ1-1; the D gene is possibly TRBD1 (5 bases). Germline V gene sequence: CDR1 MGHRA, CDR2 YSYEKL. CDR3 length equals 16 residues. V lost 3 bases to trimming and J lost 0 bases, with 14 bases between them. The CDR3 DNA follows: TGCGCCAGCAGCCATTCGAAAGGACACTTGAACACTGAAGCTTTCTTT. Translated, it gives CASSHSKGHLNTEAFF.

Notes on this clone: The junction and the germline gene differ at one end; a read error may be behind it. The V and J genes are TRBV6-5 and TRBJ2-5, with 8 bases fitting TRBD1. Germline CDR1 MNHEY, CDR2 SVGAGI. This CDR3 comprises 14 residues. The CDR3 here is CASTYPGGGETQYF. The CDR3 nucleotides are TGTGCCAGCACTTACCCAGGGGGCGGAGAGACCCAGTACTTC.

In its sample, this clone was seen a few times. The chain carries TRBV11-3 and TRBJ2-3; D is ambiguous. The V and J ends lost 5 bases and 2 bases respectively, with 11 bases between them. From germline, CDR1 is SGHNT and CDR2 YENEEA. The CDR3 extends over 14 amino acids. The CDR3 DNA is TGTGCCAGCAGCCCTGGCAGGATCACAGATACGCAGTATTTT. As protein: CASSPGRITDTQYF.

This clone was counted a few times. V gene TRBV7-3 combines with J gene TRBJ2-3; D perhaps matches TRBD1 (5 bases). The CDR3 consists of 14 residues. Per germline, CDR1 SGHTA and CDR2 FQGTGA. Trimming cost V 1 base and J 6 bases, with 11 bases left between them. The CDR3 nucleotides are TGTGCCAGCAGCTTAAGGGCAGGGCGGGATACGCAGTATTTT. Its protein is CASSLRAGRDTQYF. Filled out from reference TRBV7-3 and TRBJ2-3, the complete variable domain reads GAGVSQTPSNKVTEKGKYVELRCDPISGHTALYWYRQSLGQGPEFLIYFQGTGAADDSGLPNDRFFAVRPEGSVSTLKIQRTERGDSAVYLCASSLRAGRDTQYFGPGTRLTVL.

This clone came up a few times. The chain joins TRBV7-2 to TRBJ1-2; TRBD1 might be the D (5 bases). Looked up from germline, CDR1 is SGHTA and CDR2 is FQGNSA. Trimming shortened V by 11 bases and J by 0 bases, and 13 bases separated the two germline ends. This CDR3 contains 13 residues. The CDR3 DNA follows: TGTGCCTTCAGGGCGCTTCCTAACTATGGCTACACCTTC. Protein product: CAFRALPNYGYTF. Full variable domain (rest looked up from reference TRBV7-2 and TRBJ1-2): GAGVSQSPSNKVTEKGKDVELRCDPISGHTALYWYRQSLGQGLEFLIYFQGNSAPDKSGLPSDRFSAERTGGSVSTLTIQRTQQEDSAVYLCAFRALPNYGYTFGSGTRLTVV.

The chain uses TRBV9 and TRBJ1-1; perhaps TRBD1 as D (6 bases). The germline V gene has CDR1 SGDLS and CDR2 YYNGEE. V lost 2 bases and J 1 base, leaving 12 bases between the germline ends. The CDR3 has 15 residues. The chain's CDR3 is CASSVTGTPNTEAFF. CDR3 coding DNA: TGTGCCAGCAGCGTTACCGGGACACCGAACACTGAAGCTTTCTTT.

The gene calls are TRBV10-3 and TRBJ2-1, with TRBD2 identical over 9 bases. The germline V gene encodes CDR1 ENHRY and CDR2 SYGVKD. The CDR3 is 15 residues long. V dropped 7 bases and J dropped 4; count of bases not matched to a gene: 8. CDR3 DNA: TGTGCCATCAACCAGCGGGAGGTTGAATACAATGAGCAGTTCTTC. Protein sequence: CAINQREVEYNEQFF.

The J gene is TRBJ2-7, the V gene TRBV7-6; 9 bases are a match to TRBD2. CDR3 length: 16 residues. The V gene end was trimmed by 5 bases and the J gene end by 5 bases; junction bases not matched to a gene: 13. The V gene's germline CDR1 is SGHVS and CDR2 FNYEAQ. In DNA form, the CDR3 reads TGTGCCAGCAGCCCAGGGACTGCGGGAGGGGCTAACGAGCAGTACTTC. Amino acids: CASSPGTAGGANEQYF.

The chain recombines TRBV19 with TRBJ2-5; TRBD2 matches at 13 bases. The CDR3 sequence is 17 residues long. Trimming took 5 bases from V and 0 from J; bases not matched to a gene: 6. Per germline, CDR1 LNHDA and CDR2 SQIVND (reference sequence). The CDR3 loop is CASSVTSGGEYQETQYF. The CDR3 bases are TGTGCCAGTAGTGTCACTAGCGGGGGGGAGTACCAAGAGACCCAGTACTTC.

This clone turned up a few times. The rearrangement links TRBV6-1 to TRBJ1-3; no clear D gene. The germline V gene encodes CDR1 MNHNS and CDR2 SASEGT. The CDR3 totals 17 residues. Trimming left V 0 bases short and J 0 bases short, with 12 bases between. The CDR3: CASSEAEGSSSGNTIYF. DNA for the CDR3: TGTGCCAGCAGTGAAGCGGAGGGATCGAGCTCTGGAAACACCATATATTTT.

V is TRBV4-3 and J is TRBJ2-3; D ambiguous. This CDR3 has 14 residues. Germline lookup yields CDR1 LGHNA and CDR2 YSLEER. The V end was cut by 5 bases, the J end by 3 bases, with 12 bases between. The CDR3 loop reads CASSSYLRTDTQYF. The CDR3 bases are TGCGCCAGCAGCTCCTATCTTCGAACAGATACGCAGTATTTT.

The CDR3 protein is CAITPTALAFYEQYF. DNA of the CDR3: TGTGCCATCACCCCGACTGCTTTAGCCTTCTACGAGCAGTACTTC. The gene calls are TRBV10-3 and TRBJ2-7; D is unresolved. The V end lost 7 bases, the J end lost 3 bases, and 19 bases lay between the germline ends. This CDR3 spans 15 amino acids. Germline V gene data show CDR1 as ENHRY and CDR2 as SYGVKD.

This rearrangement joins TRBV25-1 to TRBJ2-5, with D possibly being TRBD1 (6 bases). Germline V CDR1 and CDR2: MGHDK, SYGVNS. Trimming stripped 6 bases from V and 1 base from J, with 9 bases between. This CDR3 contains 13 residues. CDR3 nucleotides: TGTGCCAGCAGGAGGGGGAGCCAAGAGACCCAGTACTTC. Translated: CASRRGSQETQYF.

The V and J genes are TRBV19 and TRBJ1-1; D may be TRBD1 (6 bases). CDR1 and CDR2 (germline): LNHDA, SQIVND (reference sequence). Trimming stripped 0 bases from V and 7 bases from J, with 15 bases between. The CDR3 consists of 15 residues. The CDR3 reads CASSIDPWGQFEAFF. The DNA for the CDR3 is TGTGCCAGTAGTATAGATCCCTGGGGGCAGTTTGAAGCTTTCTTT.

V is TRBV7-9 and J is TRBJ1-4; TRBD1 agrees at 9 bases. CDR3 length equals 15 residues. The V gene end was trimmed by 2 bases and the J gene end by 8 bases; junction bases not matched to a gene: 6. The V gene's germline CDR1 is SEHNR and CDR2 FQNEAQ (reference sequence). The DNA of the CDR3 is TGTGCCAGCAGCTTATTTACAGGGGGCAAGGAAAAACTGTTTTTT. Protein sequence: CASSLFTGGKEKLFF.

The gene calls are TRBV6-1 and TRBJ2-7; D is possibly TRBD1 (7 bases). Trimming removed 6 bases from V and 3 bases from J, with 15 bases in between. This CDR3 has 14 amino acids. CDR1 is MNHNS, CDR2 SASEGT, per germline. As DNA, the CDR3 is TGTGCCAGCAGGGTTGCAGGGGGGCTCTACGAGCAGTACTTC. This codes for CASRVAGGLYEQYF.